This T cell receptor beta chain was sequenced in a study of T cells after yellow fever vaccination. The CDR3 spans 18 residues. Looked up from germline, CDR1 is SGHRS and CDR2 is YFSETQ. V lost 2 bases, J lost 7 bases, and 14 bases stayed unmatched. Each CDR3 protein gets one entry after TCRdb re-called the 5' RACE reads with MiXCR. Among under 350,000 distinct CDR3 sequences, 4.1% were seen once, and the ten largest hold around 23%. This clonotype was picked up a small number of times. The target antigen is unknown. Study-wide results and caveats: It was a weaker secondary response, yet one that peaked faster, at day 5 versus 15.

The chain combines TRBV5-1 with TRBJ2-3; 12 nucleotides agree with TRBD2. Sequencing was performed on PBMCs, taken 5 days after the yellow fever booster vaccination. The clonotype comes from a young man who received the YFV17D yellow fever vaccine. CDR3 sequence: CASSLWTSGAVPSHTQYF. CDR3 coding DNA: TGCGCCAGCAGCTTATGGACTAGCGGGGCAGTCCCGTCTCATACGCAGTATTTT.